This note documents a single TCR beta chain sequence. The sample originates from a study of cytomegalovirus exposure and HLA in healthy donors. The CDR3 is made up of 15 amino acids. CDR1 is MNHEY, CDR2 SVGAGI, per germline. Trimming shortened V by 2 bases and J by 2 bases, and 11 bases separated the two germline ends. 60 Vbeta and 13 Jbeta primers were used in PCR. Clones were read by immunoSEQ multiplex PCR, and TCRdb kept only the in-frame ones, dropping some. The table lists roughly 150,000 clones, 80% to 85% of them singletons. The chain carries TRBV6-5 and TRBJ2-3, with D possibly matching TRBD2 (6 bases). This receptor was taken from a woman aged 18-29 years in good health and CMV-seronegative. Sequenced input: PBMCs. CDR3 DNA sequence: TGTGCCAGCAGTTACGGCGGAGGGCTCACAGATACGCAGTATTTT. It translates to CASSYGGGLTDTQYF.